These 27 T cell receptor beta chains originate from one sample sequenced in a study of low-dose radiotherapy and immunotherapy resistance in tumors. Primers used for first-strand cDNA, a TRAV- and TRBV-specific set, covered both alpha and beta chains. The authors amplified TCRs for approximately 20 PCR cycles with a constant-region primer and a V-primer adapter. MiXCR, applied by TCRdb to the reads, yields one record per CDR3 protein. The sample comprises over 65,000 distinct CDR3 sequences, roughly a sixth of which are singletons, and 2.5% to 3.5% rests with the top ten. The time point was: before trial treatment. The material was PBMCs, obtained before treatment. Receptors were obtained from a male donor with prostate cancer.

This clonotype was recorded at least ten times. The rearrangement joins TRBV6-8 to TRBJ1-2; 8 nucleotides line up with TRBD1. The CDR3 totals 14 residues. J was trimmed by 8 bases and V by 7 bases; bases with no gene match: 12. Per the germline V gene, CDR1 is MNHGY and CDR2 is SAAAGT. The chain's CDR3 is CASIERTGSGGYTF. The DNA of the CDR3 is TGTGCCAGCATCGAACGGACAGGGTCGGGAGGCTACACCTTC.

This clonotype has a count of ten or more. This sequence joins TRBV7-3 and TRBJ2-1; the D is unclear. Trimming removed 6 bases from V and 6 bases from J, with 9 bases in between. The germline V gene has CDR1 SGHTA and CDR2 FQGTGA. CDR3 size: 12 residues. CDR3 sequence (DNA): TGTGCCAGCAGTCTTTTGAGCAATGAGCAGTTCTTC. Translation: CASSLLSNEQFF.

This clonotype was detected many times. The gene calls are TRBV7-2 and TRBJ2-5, with TRBD2 matching over 10 bases. Per the germline V gene, CDR1 is SGHTA and CDR2 is FQGNSA. This CDR3 region has 15 residues. The V segment lost 6 bases and the J segment 4 bases; nucleotides outside the gene matches: 8. CDR3 in DNA: TGTGCCAGCAGACGAGCGGGGGGGCTTACAGAGACCCAGTACTTC. Translated: CASRRAGGLTETQYF.

This clonotype showed up many times. J is TRBJ2-7 and V is TRBV2, with TRBD1 matching 8 bases. The germline V gene has CDR1 SNHLY and CDR2 FYNNEI. This CDR3 has 16 amino acids. With 6 bases clipped from V and 0 bases from J, the junction kept 10 bases outside the gene matches. CDR3 in amino acids: CASRGVGQGTSYEQYF. The CDR3 DNA is TGTGCCAGCAGGGGCGTCGGACAGGGAACCTCCTACGAGCAGTACTTC.

This clonotype came up many times. V gene TRBV11-2 combines with J gene TRBJ2-7, with 7 positions matching TRBD1. CDR1 SGHAT and CDR2 FQNNGV come from the germline V gene. The CDR3 length is 16 residues. Trimming took 4 bases from V and 0 from J; bases not matched to a gene: 9. The CDR3 DNA sequence: TGTGCCAGCAGCTCCATCCCGAGGGGGCCCTCCTACGAGCAGTACTTC. Translation: CASSSIPRGPSYEQYF.

This clonotype was picked up many times. As DNA, the CDR3 is TGCAGTGCTGACCGGGGGGGAGAAGATACGCAGTATTTT. The encoded protein is CSADRGGEDTQYF. The chain uses TRBV20-1 and TRBJ2-3; TRBD2 aligns across 8 bases. CDR1 is DFQATT and CDR2 is SNEGSKA in the germline V gene (reference sequence). J was trimmed by 5 bases and V by 5 bases; bases with no gene match: 6. This CDR3 region has 13 residues.

This clonotype was found many times. The J gene is TRBJ2-1, the V gene TRBV11-2; 7 bases agree with TRBD2. Germline lookup yields CDR1 SGHAT and CDR2 FQNNGV. V shed 0 bases, J shed 8 bases, and the junction held 7 bases outside the gene matches. The CDR3 spans 15 residues. CDR3 sequence: CASSLDRGGLDEQFF. CDR3 coding DNA: TGTGCCAGCAGCTTAGATCGCGGGGGTCTGGATGAGCAGTTCTTC.

This clonotype was observed at least ten times. This sequence joins TRBV11-2 and TRBJ2-7; D gene ambiguous. CDR3 size: 13 residues. The V gene's germline CDR1 is SGHAT and CDR2 FQNNGV. V shed 4 bases and J shed 1 base, with 8 bases lying between them. CDR3 DNA sequence: TGTGCCAGCAGCTCTCTCAGGTCCTACGAGCAGTACTTC. Its protein is CASSSLRSYEQYF.

About this clonotype itself: It differs at one base from a far larger clone, so likely a read error. The rearrangement joins TRBV14 to TRBJ2-1; a possible D gene is TRBD2 (5 bases). Germline V lookup: CDR1 SGHDN, CDR2 FVKESK. Trimming pared 4 bases from V and 10 bases from J, leaving 20 bases between. CDR3 length: 15 residues. The CDR3 spells CASSPVGGKSYEQFF. DNA for the CDR3: TGTGCCAGCAGCCCTGTTGGAGGAAAGTCCTACGAGCAGTTCTTC.

This clonotype showed up many times. The chain employs TRBV9 and TRBJ2-1; the match to TRBD2 covers 9 bases. Germline loops: CDR1 SGDLS, CDR2 YYNGEE. The CDR3 runs to 15 residues. V trimming: 0 bases; J trimming: 4 bases; junction bases outside the gene matches: 2. The CDR3, as DNA: TGTGCCAGCAGCGTAGGAAGCGGGGGGTACAATGAGCAGTTCTTC. Translation: CASSVGSGGYNEQFF.

The genes are TRBV4-2 and TRBJ1-5; D remains unclear. The CDR3 length is 15 residues. Looked up from germline, CDR1 is LGHNA and CDR2 is YNFKEQ. V was clipped by 4 bases and J by 7 bases, with 17 bases between them. CDR3 nucleotide sequence: TGTGCCAGCAGCCCCTATCGCGGGGAAGGGCAGCCCCAGCATTTT. This codes for CASSPYRGEGQPQHF.

This clonotype was seen many times. The chain joins TRBV5-4 to TRBJ2-2; D is unclear. V was trimmed by 3 bases and J by 3 bases, leaving 21 bases between them. This CDR3 is built from 18 residues. Germline V gives CDR1 SGHNT, CDR2 YYREEE (reference sequence). CDR3 residues: CASSSAPYPGPDTGELFF. The CDR3 bases are TGTGCCAGCAGCTCCGCACCCTACCCGGGTCCTGACACCGGGGAGCTGTTTTTT.

On this clonotype itself: A single base is all that separates this from a far larger clone, so a read error is likely. The rearrangement joins TRBV3-1 to TRBJ2-3; 9 bases fit TRBD2. V was pared by 4 bases and J by 2 bases, with 4 bases of the junction left unmatched. The CDR3 covers 15 residues. The germline gives CDR1 LGHDT, CDR2 YNNKEL (reference sequence). CDR3 DNA sequence: TGTGCCAGCAGCCCGAGCGGGGGGACCACAGATACGCAGTATTTT. This encodes CASSPSGGTTDTQYF.

The chain joins TRBV20-1 to TRBJ1-2; no clear D gene. Germline CDR1 reads DFQATT; CDR2 reads SNEGSKA (reference sequence). Trimming cost V 5 bases and J 6 bases, with 19 bases left between them. This CDR3 spans 14 amino acids. The CDR3 spells CSAGSDTVDHGYTF. CDR3 DNA sequence: TGCAGTGCTGGAAGCGACACCGTGGATCATGGCTACACCTTC.

This chain connects TRBV4-2 to TRBJ2-7; a weak D match, TRBD1 (6 bases). The V end lost 0 bases, the J end lost 2 bases, and 14 bases lay between the germline ends. Germline V gives CDR1 LGHNA, CDR2 YNFKEQ. The CDR3 spans 16 residues. The CDR3 nucleotides read TGTGCCAGCAGCCAAGAGAAGGGACAAGGGGCCTACGAGCAGTACTTC. This translates into CASSQEKGQGAYEQYF.

This clonotype was counted many times. The V and J genes are TRBV19 and TRBJ2-3, with 11 bases that match TRBD2. Germline trimming cut 6 bases from V and 2 bases from J; bases unmatched to any gene: 4. The CDR3 runs to 15 residues. Germline V CDR1 and CDR2: LNHDA, SQIVND (reference sequence). The DNA of the CDR3 is TGTGCCAGTAGACTAGCGGGGGACCCCACAGATACGCAGTATTTT. Amino acids: CASRLAGDPTDTQYF. The whole variable domain, filled in from reference TRBV19 and TRBJ2-3, reads DGGITQSPKYLFRKEGQNVTLSCEQNLNHDAMYWYRQDPGQGLRLIYYSQIVNDFQKGDIAEGYSVSREKKESFPLTVTSAQKNPTAFYLCASRLAGDPTDTQYFGPGTRLTVL.

This clonotype occurred many times. The chain carries TRBV7-9 and TRBJ2-3; 13 nucleotides match TRBD2. Trimming cost V 8 bases and J 5 bases; bases outside gene matches: 7. CDR1 is SEHNR, CDR2 FQNEAQ, per germline (reference sequence). This CDR3 has 15 amino acids. The CDR3 protein is CASGTSGGAGDTQYF. CDR3 nucleotide sequence: TGTGCCAGCGGAACTAGCGGGGGGGCCGGAGATACGCAGTATTTT. The variable domain in full, completed from reference TRBV7-9 and TRBJ2-3, reads DTGVSQNPRHKITKRGQNVTFRCDPISEHNRLYWYRQTLGQGPEFLTYFQNEAQLEKSRLLSDRFSAERPKGSFSTLEIQRTEQGDSAMYLCASGTSGGAGDTQYFGPGTRLTVL.

This clonotype was seen ten or more times. The rearrangement links TRBV4-1 to TRBJ2-1, with D perhaps given as TRBD1 or TRBD2 (5 bases each). Per the germline V gene, CDR1 is MGHRA and CDR2 is YSYEKL. The CDR3 has 14 amino acids. The V gene lost 4 bases and the J gene lost 7 bases, with 14 bases spanning the gap. CDR3: CASSLQTGPNEQFF. CDR3 nucleotide sequence: TGCGCCAGCAGCCTCCAGACGGGACCAAATGAGCAGTTCTTC.

The chain couples TRBV5-5 to TRBJ2-1; TRBD2 matches 8 bases. V lost 4 bases, J lost 9 bases, and 3 bases stayed unmatched. Per the germline V gene, CDR1 is SGHKS and CDR2 is YYEKEE (reference sequence). The CDR3 contains 12 residues. The chain's CDR3 is CASSPGGGEQFF. The CDR3 coding sequence is TGTGCCAGCAGCCCCGGGGGGGGTGAGCAGTTCTTC.

This clonotype was seen only a few times. DNA for the CDR3: TGTGCCAGCAGCTTGATGGGGGCTAGAGTAGATACGCAGTATTTT. Its protein is CASSLMGARVDTQYF. The V call is TRBV5-4, the J call TRBJ2-3; D might be TRBD1 (6 bases). This CDR3 comprises 15 residues. Looked up from germline, CDR1 is SGHNT and CDR2 is YYREEE (reference sequence). V lost 1 base, J lost 5 bases, and 14 bases lay in between.

This clonotype was seen at least ten times. The chain recombines TRBV6-1 with TRBJ2-7; 8 bases agree with TRBD1. This CDR3 comprises 16 residues. V lost 6 bases and J lost 3; bases outside the gene matches: 13. CDR1 and CDR2 from the germline V gene are MNHNS and SASEGT. The CDR3 DNA follows: TGTGCCAGCAGGAATCCAGGACAGGGCGACTTCTACGAGCAGTACTTC. Protein: CASRNPGQGDFYEQYF.

This clonotype was recorded many times. The chain joins TRBV20-1 to TRBJ2-5, with D unclear. This CDR3 has 15 residues. Germline V gene data show CDR1 as DFQATT and CDR2 as SNEGSKA (reference sequence). The germline V and J ends were trimmed by 2 bases and 2 bases, with 15 bases remaining between them. The CDR3 region is CSARHSLNPQETQYF. CDR3 DNA: TGCAGTGCTAGACACAGCTTAAACCCGCAAGAGACCCAGTACTTC.

This clonotype was detected ten times or more. The chain has TRBV5-1 and TRBJ2-1; D call uncertain. Germline CDR1 is SGHRS and CDR2 is YFSETQ. The CDR3 totals 15 residues. The V end lost 4 bases, the J end lost 4 bases, and 15 bases lay between the germline ends. The CDR3 region has the DNA TGCGCCAGCAGCCCGGACGGGTCCGCTTACAATGAGCAGTTCTTC. This encodes CASSPDGSAYNEQFF.

This clonotype is classed as medium-sized. The chain uses TRBV6-2 or TRBV6-3 and TRBJ2-3, with 16 positions matching TRBD2. V shed 5 bases and J 1 base; nucleotides not matched to a gene: 6. The germline V gene encodes CDR1 MNHEY and CDR2 SVGEGT. The CDR3 runs to 18 residues. For the CDR3, the DNA is TGTGCCAGCAGTCCCGGGACTAGCGGGGGGGCGGGCACAGATACGCAGTATTTT. This translates into CASSPGTSGGAGTDTQYF.

On this clonotype: Since a far larger clone is one base different, this is likely a read error. This chain uses TRBV5-1 with TRBJ2-5, with TRBD2 matching 12 bases. V was clipped by 2 bases and J by 11 bases; unmatched bases: 13. Germline-derived CDR1 and CDR2 are SGHRS and YFSETQ. This CDR3 is 16 amino acids long. CDR3 nucleotides: TGCGCCAGCAGCTTTGGACTAGCGGGGATCTACAATGAGCAGTACTTC. Protein sequence: CASSFGLAGIYNEQYF. Full variable domain (rest looked up from reference TRBV5-1 and TRBJ2-5): KAGVTQTPRYLIKTRGQQVTLSCSPISGHRSVSWYQQTPGQGLQFLFEYFSETQRNKGNFPGRFSGRQFSNSRSEMNVSTLELGDSALYLCASSFGLAGIYNEQYFGPGTRLLVL.

For this clonotype: This may come from a read error, since a much larger clone is one base off. The V call is TRBV27, the J call TRBJ1-4, with a weak D call TRBD1 (5 bases). The germline V gene has CDR1 MNHEY and CDR2 SMNVEV (reference sequence). This CDR3 has 15 amino acids. V gave up 7 bases and J gave up 5 bases, with 17 bases separating them. The CDR3 reads CASTPLAAGNEKLFF. The CDR3 nucleotides read TGTGCCAGCACCCCCCTAGCGGCAGGGAATGAAAAACTGTTTTTT.

The chain recombines TRBV3-1 with TRBJ2-5; D unresolved. Germline loops: CDR1 LGHDT, CDR2 YNNKEL (reference sequence). CDR3 length: 12 amino acids. The ends were cut back, 0 bases at V and 4 bases at J, with 3 bases in the middle. The CDR3 nucleotides are TGTGCCAGCAGCCAAGATTCAGAGACCCAGTACTTC. Its protein product is CASSQDSETQYF.